This entry lists 6 T cell receptor beta chains sequenced from one sample in a study of blood T cell repertoires in COVID-19 (dated by TCRdb to the early 2020s). The library was obtained by the immunoSEQ multiplex PCR assay. TCRdb limited this immuneACCESS table to in-frame rearrangements with V and J called. A share of clones is missing; checked studies link under half to unresolved V genes, and the rest is unexplained. In this sample the table shows just over 300,000 clones, around 87% of which occur a single time. Less than 2.5% of the sample is in the top ten clones. The sequencing input was peripheral blood. These receptors were taken from a man aged 18 to 30 with active or convalescent COVID-19.

The V call is TRBV6-6, the J call TRBJ2-5, with TRBD2 identical over 7 bases. This CDR3 is 15 amino acids long. V gave up 2 bases and J gave up 1 base; unmatched junction bases: 4. Germline CDR1 is MNHNY and CDR2 is SVGAGI (reference sequence). CDR3 protein: CASSYGGGTQETQYF. CDR3 DNA sequence: TGTGCCAGCAGTTACGGGGGAGGGACCCAAGAGACCCAGTACTTC.

The chain has TRBV7-9 and TRBJ2-7, with a weak D call TRBD2 (7 bases). This CDR3 contains 15 residues. V dropped 5 bases and J dropped 3 bases, with 17 bases sitting between them. CDR1 SEHNR and CDR2 FQNEAQ come from the germline V gene (reference sequence). The CDR3 DNA reads as TGTGCCAGCAGCCTCGATTGGGGGGGCAACTACGAGCAGTACTTC. Its protein is CASSLDWGGNYEQYF.

This sequence joins TRBV24-1 and TRBJ1-3; D gene ambiguous. The CDR3 runs 15 residues. The V end lost 5 bases, the J end lost 0 bases, and 10 bases lay between the germline ends. The germline gives CDR1 KGHDR, CDR2 SFDVKD. In nucleotides, the CDR3 is TGTGCCACCAGTGTCTGCCAAGCCTCTGGAAACACCATATATTTT. This codes for CATSVCQASGNTIYF.

This rearrangement joins TRBV28 to TRBJ1-1; perhaps TRBD1 as D (6 bases). Germline V lookup: CDR1 MDHEN, CDR2 SYDVKM. V was shortened by 6 bases and J by 5 bases, with 10 bases between the two germline ends. This CDR3 comprises 12 residues. CDR3 residues: CASRERGTEAFF. The DNA for the CDR3 is TGTGCCAGCAGAGAAAGGGGGACTGAAGCTTTCTTT.

This chain connects TRBV27 to TRBJ2-2; D possibly corresponds to TRBD2 (6 bases). There are 18 residues in the CDR3. V lost 0 bases and J 3 bases, leaving 17 bases between the germline ends. Germline loops: CDR1 MNHEY, CDR2 SMNVEV (reference sequence). The CDR3 spells CASSLSRLEGSHTGELFF. The CDR3 DNA reads as TGTGCCAGCAGTTTATCGAGGTTGGAGGGGTCCCACACCGGGGAGCTGTTTTTT.

The chain employs TRBV11-2 and TRBJ2-1; the match to TRBD2 covers 7 bases. This CDR3 comprises 15 residues. CDR1 and CDR2 (germline): SGHAT, FQNNGV. Unmatched junction bases numbered 8, after V lost 5 bases and J lost 4 bases. The CDR3 loop reads CASSRTSDRYNEQFF. The DNA for the CDR3 is TGTGCCAGCAGCCGAACTAGCGACCGATACAATGAGCAGTTCTTC.